This T cell receptor (beta chain) is drawn from a study of T-cell memory formation after mild COVID-19. About the research overall: The study found TCR clusters largely donor specific.

TCRdb re-called the 5' RACE reads with MiXCR, one entry per CDR3 protein. The data contain about 360,000 distinct CDR3 sequences, 14% of them singletons. This clonotype was found a few times. The V end lost 1 base, the J end lost 0 bases, and 13 bases lay between the germline ends. The CDR3 is 17 residues long. Germline assignment: CDR1 KGHSH and CDR2 LQKENI. Sample: PBMCs or a T cell subset sorted from them (not recorded which). This sequence was found in a man aged 18 to 30 who had mild COVID-19 (a few samples of this study predate the infection). Cell type and time point are not known. The chain employs TRBV18 and TRBJ1-3; tentatively, D is TRBD1 (6 bases). The CDR3 nucleotides are TGTGCCAGCTCACCACTCCCGACAGGACCCTCTGGAAACACCATATATTTT. The encoded protein is CASSPLPTGPSGNTIYF.